The T cell receptor beta chain described here comes from a study of PD-1 blockade in classical Hodgkin lymphoma. General observations from the study: Similar baseline diversity was found in complete responders and newly diagnosed patients. What drove the repertoire differences, possibly disease activity or prior therapy, has not been defined. Nivolumab initiation under 1 year post-ASCT meant exclusion. Healthy donors were reported to have higher baseline TCR diversity than newly diagnosed patients.

Clones were sequenced by immunoSEQ multiplex PCR, and TCRdb holds only the in-frame ones, with some missing. The sample comprises roughly 86,000 clones, more than 80% of which are singletons, and about a sixth rests with the top ten. CDR3 length: 14 residues. Germline CDR1 and CDR2: SGHDT and YYEEEE. Trimming pared 0 bases from V and 6 bases from J, leaving 13 bases between. With regard to this clone: Its antigen remains unknown.

Specified time point: cycle 4 day 1 (C4D1), after more than 5 weeks of nivolumab. Every single patient, without exception, relapsed after autologous stem cell transplantation, and brentuximab vedotin exposure varied. This clonotype was obtained from a human donor with classical Hodgkin lymphoma. The chain couples TRBV5-6 to TRBJ2-7; unclear D gene. The sequenced sample was peripheral blood mononuclear cells (PBMCs), obtained before the fourth cycle of nivolumab. The CDR3 coding sequence is TGTGCCAGCAGCTTGGGGTATAGCTCTGGCGAGCAGTACTTC. This encodes CASSLGYSSGEQYF.